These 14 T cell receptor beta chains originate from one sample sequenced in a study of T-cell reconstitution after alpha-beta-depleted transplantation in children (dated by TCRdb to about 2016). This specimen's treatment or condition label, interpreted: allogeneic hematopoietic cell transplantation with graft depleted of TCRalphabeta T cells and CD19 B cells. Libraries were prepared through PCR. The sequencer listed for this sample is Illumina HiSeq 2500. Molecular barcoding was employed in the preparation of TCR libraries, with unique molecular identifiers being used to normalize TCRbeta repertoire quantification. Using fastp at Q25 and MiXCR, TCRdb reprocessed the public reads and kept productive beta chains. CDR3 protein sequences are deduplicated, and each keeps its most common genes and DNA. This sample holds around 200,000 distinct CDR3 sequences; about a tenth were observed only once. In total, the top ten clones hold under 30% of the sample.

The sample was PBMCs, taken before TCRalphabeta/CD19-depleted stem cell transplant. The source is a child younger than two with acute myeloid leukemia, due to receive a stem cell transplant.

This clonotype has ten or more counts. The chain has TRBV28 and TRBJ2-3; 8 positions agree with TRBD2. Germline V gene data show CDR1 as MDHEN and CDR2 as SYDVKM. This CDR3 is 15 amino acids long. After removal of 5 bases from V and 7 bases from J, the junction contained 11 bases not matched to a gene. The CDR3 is CASSLGGGATNTQYF. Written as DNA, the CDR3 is TGTGCCAGCAGTCTCGGGGGGGGGGCTACTAATACGCAGTATTTT.

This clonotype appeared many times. This chain's CDR3 is CASSQENRQSNTEAFF. The DNA of the CDR3 is TGTGCCAGCAGCCAAGAAAATCGGCAATCCAACACTGAAGCTTTCTTT. The V and J genes are TRBV4-2 and TRBJ1-1; D is unresolved. CDR3 length equals 16 residues. The V and J ends lost 0 bases and 2 bases respectively, with 13 bases between them. CDR1 is LGHNA and CDR2 is YNFKEQ in the germline V gene.

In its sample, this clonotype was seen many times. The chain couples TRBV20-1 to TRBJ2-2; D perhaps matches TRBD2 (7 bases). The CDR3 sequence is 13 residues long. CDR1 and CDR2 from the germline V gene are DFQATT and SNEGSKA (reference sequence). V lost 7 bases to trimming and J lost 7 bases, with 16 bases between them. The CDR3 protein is CSVYGGAGGELFF. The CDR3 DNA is TGCAGTGTCTATGGGGGGGCAGGCGGGGAGCTGTTTTTT.

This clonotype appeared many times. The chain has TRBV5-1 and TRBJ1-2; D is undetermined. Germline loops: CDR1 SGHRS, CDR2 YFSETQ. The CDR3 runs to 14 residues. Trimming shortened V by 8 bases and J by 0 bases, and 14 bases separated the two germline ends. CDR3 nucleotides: TGCGCCAGTGCTCCGGACGCTTCTAACTATGGCTACACCTTC. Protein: CASAPDASNYGYTF.

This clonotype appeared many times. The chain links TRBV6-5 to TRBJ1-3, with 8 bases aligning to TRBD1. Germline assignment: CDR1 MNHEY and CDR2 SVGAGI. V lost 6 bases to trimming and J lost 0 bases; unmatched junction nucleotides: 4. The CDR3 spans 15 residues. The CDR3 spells CASSRQGTSGNTIYF. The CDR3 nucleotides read TGTGCCAGCAGCCGACAGGGGACCTCTGGAAACACCATATATTTT.

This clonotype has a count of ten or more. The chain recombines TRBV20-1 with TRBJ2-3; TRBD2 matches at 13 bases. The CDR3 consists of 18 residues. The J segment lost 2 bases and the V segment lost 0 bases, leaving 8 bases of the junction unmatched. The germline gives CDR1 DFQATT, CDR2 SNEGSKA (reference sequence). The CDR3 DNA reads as TGCAGTGCTAGAGAAGGACTAGCGGGGGCCGCCCTCACAGATACGCAGTATTTT. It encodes CSAREGLAGAALTDTQYF.

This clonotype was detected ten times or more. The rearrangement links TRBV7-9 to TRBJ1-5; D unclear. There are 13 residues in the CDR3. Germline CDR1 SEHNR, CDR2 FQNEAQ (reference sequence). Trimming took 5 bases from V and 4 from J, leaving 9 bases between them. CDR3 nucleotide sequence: TGTGCCAGCAGCACCGACCGTAATCAGCCCCAGCATTTT. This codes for CASSTDRNQPQHF.

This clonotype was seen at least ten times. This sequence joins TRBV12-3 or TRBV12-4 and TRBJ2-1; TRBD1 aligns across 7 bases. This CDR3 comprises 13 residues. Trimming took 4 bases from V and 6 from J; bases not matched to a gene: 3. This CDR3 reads CASSSPGGNEQFF. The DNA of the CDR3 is TGTGCCAGCAGTTCTCCAGGGGGCAATGAGCAGTTCTTC.

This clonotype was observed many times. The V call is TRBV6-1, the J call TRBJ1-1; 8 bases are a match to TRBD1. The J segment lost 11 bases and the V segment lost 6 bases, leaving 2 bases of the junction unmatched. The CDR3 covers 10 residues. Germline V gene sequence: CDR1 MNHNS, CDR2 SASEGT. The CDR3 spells CASRDRAAFF. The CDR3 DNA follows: TGTGCCAGCAGGGACAGGGCCGCTTTCTTT.

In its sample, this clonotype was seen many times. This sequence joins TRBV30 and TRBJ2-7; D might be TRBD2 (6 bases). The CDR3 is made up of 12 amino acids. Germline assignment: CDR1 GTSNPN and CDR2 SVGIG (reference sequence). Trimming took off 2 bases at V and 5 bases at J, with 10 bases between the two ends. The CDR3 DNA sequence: TGTGCCTGGAGTCCCACTAGCAACGAGCAGTACTTC. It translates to CAWSPTSNEQYF.

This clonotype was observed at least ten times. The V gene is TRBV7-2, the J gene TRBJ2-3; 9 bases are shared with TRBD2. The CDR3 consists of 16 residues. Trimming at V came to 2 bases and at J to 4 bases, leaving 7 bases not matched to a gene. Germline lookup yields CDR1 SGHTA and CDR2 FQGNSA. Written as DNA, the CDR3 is TGTGCCAGCAGCTTAAGGGGGACTAGCATTCCAGATACGCAGTATTTT. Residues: CASSLRGTSIPDTQYF. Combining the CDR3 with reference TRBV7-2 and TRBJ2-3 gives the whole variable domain GAGVSQSPSNKVTEKGKDVELRCDPISGHTALYWYRQSLGQGLEFLIYFQGNSAPDKSGLPSDRFSAERTGGSVSTLTIQRTQQEDSAVYLCASSLRGTSIPDTQYFGPGTRLTVL.

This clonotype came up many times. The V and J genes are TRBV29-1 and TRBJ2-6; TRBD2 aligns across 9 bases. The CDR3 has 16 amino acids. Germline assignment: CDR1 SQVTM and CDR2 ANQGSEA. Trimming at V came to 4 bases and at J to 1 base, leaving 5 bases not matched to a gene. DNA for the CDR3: TGCAGCGTTGTGCGGGGGGGGGAGTCTGGGGCCAACGTCCTGACTTTC. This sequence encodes CSVVRGGESGANVLTF.

Written as DNA, the CDR3 is TGTGCCTGGAGCCACCAGGGGACCGGGGAGCTGTTTTTT. Translated, it gives CAWSHQGTGELFF. V gene TRBV30 combines with J gene TRBJ2-2; TRBD1 might be the D (6 bases). The CDR3 spans 13 residues. Trimming removed 3 bases from V and 5 bases from J, with 10 bases in between. The germline CDR1 and CDR2 sequences are GTSNPN and SVGIG (reference sequence). The entire variable domain, with the rest obtained from reference TRBV30 and TRBJ2-2, is as follows: SQTIHQWPATLVQPVGSPLSLECTVEGTSNPNLYWYRQAAGRGLQLLFYSVGIGQISSEVPQNLSASRPQDRQFILSSKKLLLSDSGFYLCAWSHQGTGELFFGEGSRLTVL.

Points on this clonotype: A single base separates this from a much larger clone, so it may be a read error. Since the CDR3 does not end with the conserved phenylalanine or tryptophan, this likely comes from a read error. The CDR3 sequence is CSVAPTNFNYGYTI. CDR3 nucleotide sequence: TGCAGCGTCGCCCCTACGAATTTTAACTATGGCTACACCATC. The rearrangement uses TRBV29-1 and TRBJ1-2; D uncertain. CDR1 and CDR2 from the germline V gene are SQVTM and ANQGSEA. Trimming left V 6 bases short and J 1 base short, with 15 bases between. The CDR3 extends over 14 amino acids.